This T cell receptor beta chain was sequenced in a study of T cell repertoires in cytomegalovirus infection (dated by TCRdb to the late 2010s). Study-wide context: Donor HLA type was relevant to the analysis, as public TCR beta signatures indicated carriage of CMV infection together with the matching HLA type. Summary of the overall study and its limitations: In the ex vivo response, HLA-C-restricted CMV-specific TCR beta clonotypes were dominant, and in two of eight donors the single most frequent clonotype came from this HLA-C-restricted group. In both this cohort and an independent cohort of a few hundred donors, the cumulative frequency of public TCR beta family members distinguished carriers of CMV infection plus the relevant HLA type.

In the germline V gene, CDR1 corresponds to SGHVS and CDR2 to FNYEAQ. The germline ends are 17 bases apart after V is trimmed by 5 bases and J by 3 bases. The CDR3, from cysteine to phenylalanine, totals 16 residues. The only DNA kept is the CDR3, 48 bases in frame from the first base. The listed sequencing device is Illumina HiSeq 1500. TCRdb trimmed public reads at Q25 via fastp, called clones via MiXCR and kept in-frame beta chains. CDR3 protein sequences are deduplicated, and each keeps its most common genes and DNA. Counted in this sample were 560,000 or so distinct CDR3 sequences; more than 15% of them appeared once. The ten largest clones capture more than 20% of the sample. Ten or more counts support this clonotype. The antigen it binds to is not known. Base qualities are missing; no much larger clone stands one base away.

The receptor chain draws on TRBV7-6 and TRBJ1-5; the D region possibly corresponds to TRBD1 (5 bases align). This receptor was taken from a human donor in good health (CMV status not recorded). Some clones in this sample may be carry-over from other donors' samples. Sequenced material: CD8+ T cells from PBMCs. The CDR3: CASSEYQGENNQPQHF. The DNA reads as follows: TGTGCCAGCAGCGAGTACCAGGGAGAGAACAATCAGCCCCAGCATTTT.